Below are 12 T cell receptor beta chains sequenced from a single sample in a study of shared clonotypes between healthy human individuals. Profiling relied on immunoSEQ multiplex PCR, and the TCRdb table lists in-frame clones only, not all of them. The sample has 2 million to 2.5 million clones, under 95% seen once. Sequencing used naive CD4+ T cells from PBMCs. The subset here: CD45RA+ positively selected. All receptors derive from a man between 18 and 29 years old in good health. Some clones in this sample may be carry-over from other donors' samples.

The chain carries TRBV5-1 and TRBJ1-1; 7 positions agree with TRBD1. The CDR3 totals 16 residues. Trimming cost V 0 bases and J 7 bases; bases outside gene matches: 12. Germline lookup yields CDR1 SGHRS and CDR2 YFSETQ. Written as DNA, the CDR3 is TGCGCCAGCAGCTTGGGCCCCCTGACAGGGTCCCTTGAAGCTTTCTTT. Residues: CASSLGPLTGSLEAFF.

Written as DNA, the CDR3 is TGTGCCAGCAGTTTTAGCGGGAGATTGCGCAATGAGCAGTTCTTC. Amino acids: CASSFSGRLRNEQFF. The chain couples TRBV27 to TRBJ2-1; 9 bases align to TRBD2. Germline lookup yields CDR1 MNHEY and CDR2 SMNVEV (reference sequence). V lost 3 bases, J lost 6 bases, and 6 bases stayed unmatched. The CDR3 consists of 15 residues.

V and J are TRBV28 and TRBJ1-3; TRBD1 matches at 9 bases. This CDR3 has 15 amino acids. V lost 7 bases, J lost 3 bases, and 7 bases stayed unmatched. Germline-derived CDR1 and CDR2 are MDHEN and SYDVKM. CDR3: CASTGQGLHGNTIYF. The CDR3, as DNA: TGTGCCAGCACCGGACAGGGGCTTCATGGAAACACCATATATTTT.

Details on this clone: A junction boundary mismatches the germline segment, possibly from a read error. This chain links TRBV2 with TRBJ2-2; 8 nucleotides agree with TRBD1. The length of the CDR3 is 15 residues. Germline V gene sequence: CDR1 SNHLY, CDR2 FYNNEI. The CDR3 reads CASREGTGNTGELFF. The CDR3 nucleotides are TGTGCCAGCAGGGAAGGGACAGGTAACACCGGGGAGCTGTTTTTT.

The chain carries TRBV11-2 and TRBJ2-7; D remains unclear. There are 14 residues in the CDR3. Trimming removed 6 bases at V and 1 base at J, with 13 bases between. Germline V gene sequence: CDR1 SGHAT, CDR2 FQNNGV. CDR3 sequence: CASSSLVRSYEQYF. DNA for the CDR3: TGTGCCAGCAGTTCCCTCGTGAGATCCTACGAGCAGTACTTC.

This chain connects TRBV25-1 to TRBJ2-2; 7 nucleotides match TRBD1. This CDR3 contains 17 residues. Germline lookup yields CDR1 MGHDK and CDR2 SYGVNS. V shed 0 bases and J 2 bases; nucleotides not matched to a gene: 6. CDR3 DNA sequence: TGTGCCAGCAGTGAATATGAAGGGGGCCGTAACACCGGGGAGCTGTTTTTT. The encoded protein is CASSEYEGGRNTGELFF.

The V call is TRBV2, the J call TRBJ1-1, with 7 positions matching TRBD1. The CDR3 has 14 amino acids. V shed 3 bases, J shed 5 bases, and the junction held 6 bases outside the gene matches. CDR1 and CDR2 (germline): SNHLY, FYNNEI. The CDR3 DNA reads TGTGCCAGCAGTGAGTCAGGGGGAAGGACTGAAGCTTTCTTT. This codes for CASSESGGRTEAFF.

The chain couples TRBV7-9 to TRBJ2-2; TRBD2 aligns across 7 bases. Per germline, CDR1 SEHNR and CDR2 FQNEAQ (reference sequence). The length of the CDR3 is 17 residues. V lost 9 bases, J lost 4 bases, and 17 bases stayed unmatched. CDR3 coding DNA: TGTGCCAGTCCCGGGTTAGCGGGTCAGCTTGGCACCGGGGAGCTGTTTTTT. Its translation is CASPGLAGQLGTGELFF.

The CDR3 is CASSLNGRASEQFF. The CDR3 DNA follows: TGTGCCAGCAGCTTAAACGGGAGGGCCAGTGAGCAGTTCTTC. The chain links TRBV7-6 to TRBJ2-1, with TRBD2 matching over 8 bases. Germline V gene sequence: CDR1 SGHVS, CDR2 FNYEAQ. The CDR3 runs to 14 residues. V dropped 2 bases and J dropped 9; count of bases not matched to a gene: 6.

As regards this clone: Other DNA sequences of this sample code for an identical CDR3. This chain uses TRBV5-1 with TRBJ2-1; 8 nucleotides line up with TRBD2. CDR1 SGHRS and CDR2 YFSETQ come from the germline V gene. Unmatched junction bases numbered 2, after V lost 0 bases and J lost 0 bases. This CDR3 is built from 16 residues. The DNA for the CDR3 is TGCGCCAGCAGCTTGGGAGGGACTAGCTCCTACAATGAGCAGTTCTTC. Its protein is CASSLGGTSSYNEQFF.

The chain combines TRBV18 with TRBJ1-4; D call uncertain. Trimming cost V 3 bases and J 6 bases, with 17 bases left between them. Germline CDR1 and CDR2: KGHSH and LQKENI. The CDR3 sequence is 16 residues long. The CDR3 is CASSPPSVGLDEKLFF. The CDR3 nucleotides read TGTGCCAGCTCACCGCCATCGGTTGGGTTAGATGAAAAACTGTTTTTT.

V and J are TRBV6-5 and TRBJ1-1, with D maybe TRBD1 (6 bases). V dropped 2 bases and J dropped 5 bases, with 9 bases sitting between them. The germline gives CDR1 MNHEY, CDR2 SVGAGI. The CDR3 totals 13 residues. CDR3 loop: CASSYVQGTEAFF. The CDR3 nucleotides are TGTGCCAGCAGTTACGTGCAGGGGACTGAAGCTTTCTTT.